Below are 26 T cell receptor beta chains sequenced from a single sample in a study of shared clonotypes between healthy human individuals. The method was immunoSEQ multiplex PCR; TCRdb's version includes in-frame clones alone and lacks a portion of them. Here the sample spans fewer than 2.5 million clones, 90% to 95% being singletons. Sequences were obtained from naive CD4+ T cells from PBMCs. Noted subset: CD45RA+ positively selected. All receptors come from a man younger than 35 in good health. Some clones in this sample may be carry-over from other donors' samples.

A note on this clone: This sample also contains other DNA sequences that code for the same CDR3. The V gene is TRBV6-6, the J gene TRBJ1-3; D gene ambiguous. The germline gives CDR1 MNHNY, CDR2 SVGAGI (reference sequence). The germline V and J ends were trimmed by 0 bases and 2 bases, with 2 bases remaining between them. This CDR3 comprises 13 residues. CDR3 nucleotide sequence: TGTGCCAGCAGTTACTCGACTGGAAACACCATATATTTT. Residues: CASSYSTGNTIYF.

The J gene is TRBJ2-7, the V gene TRBV6-5; TRBD2 agrees at 12 bases. Trimming cost V 6 bases and J 3 bases; bases outside gene matches: 6. The CDR3 is made up of 15 amino acids. Per the germline V gene, CDR1 is MNHEY and CDR2 is SVGAGI. The DNA for the CDR3 is TGTGCCAGCAGGTCGACTAGCGGGAGAATCTACGAGCAGTACTTC. Translated: CASRSTSGRIYEQYF.

The CDR3 loop is CASSINRDRVFTF. CDR3 bases: TGTGCCAGCAGCATTAACCGGGACAGAGTGTTCACCTTC. V usage is TRBV7-8 and J usage is TRBJ1-2; 7 positions agree with TRBD1. The CDR3 covers 13 residues. Germline values: CDR1 SGHVS, CDR2 FQNEAQ. J was trimmed by 13 bases and V by 5 bases; bases with no gene match: 13.

The V gene is TRBV7-3, the J gene TRBJ2-1; TRBD2 agrees at 8 bases. This CDR3 contains 14 residues. J lost 6 bases, V lost 7 bases, and 8 bases had no gene match. CDR1 is SGHTA, CDR2 FQGTGA, per germline. Here the CDR3 DNA reads TGTGCCAGCACGAGAGTAGCGGGATCCAATGAGCAGTTCTTC. Protein: CASTRVAGSNEQFF.

The chain recombines TRBV5-1 with TRBJ2-1, with 9 bases fitting TRBD1. Per germline, CDR1 SGHRS and CDR2 YFSETQ. The CDR3 runs 14 residues. The junction had 4 bases not matched to a gene; V was cut back by 7 bases and J by 2 bases. This chain's CDR3 is CASRTGATYNEQFF. DNA for the CDR3: TGCGCCAGCCGGACAGGGGCTACCTACAATGAGCAGTTCTTC. The complete variable domain, with remaining parts taken from reference TRBV5-1 and TRBJ2-1, reads KAGVTQTPRYLIKTRGQQVTLSCSPISGHRSVSWYQQTPGQGLQFLFEYFSETQRNKGNFPGRFSGRQFSNSRSEMNVSTLELGDSALYLCASRTGATYNEQFFGPGTRLTVL.

J is TRBJ2-1 and V is TRBV7-7, with D unclear. The CDR3 is 15 residues long. The V end lost 1 base, the J end lost 3 bases, and 10 bases lay between the germline ends. CDR1 SSHAT and CDR2 FNYEAQ come from the germline V gene (reference sequence). The CDR3 DNA follows: TGTGCCAGCAGCTTAGGATCTACCTTCTACAATGAGCAGTTCTTC. Protein sequence: CASSLGSTFYNEQFF.

The rearrangement links TRBV27 to TRBJ1-2; no definite D call. There are 13 residues in the CDR3. Trimming pared 7 bases from V and 3 bases from J, leaving 12 bases between. Per the germline V gene, CDR1 is MNHEY and CDR2 is SMNVEV (reference sequence). The CDR3 DNA follows: TGTGCCAGCACCCTGAGTTTCGACTATGGCTACACCTTC. Translating gives CASTLSFDYGYTF.

The V gene is TRBV30, the J gene TRBJ1-6, with D hard to call. The ends were cut back, 2 bases at V and 10 bases at J, with 9 bases in the middle. This CDR3 region has 12 residues. Germline values: CDR1 GTSNPN, CDR2 SVGIG (reference sequence). CDR3 nucleotides: TGTGCCTGGAGTAGGGAGGAGTCACCCCTCCACTTT. The encoded protein is CAWSREESPLHF.

The V gene is TRBV2, the J gene TRBJ2-2; D is ambiguous. Per the germline V gene, CDR1 is SNHLY and CDR2 is FYNNEI. The CDR3 spans 13 residues. V dropped 4 bases and J dropped 3 bases, with 6 bases sitting between them. Here the CDR3 reads CASSAWDTGELFF. The CDR3 DNA reads as TGTGCCAGCAGTGCCTGGGACACCGGGGAGCTGTTTTTT.

V usage is TRBV19 and J usage is TRBJ1-5, with 7 bases that match TRBD1. There are 15 residues in the CDR3. Germline V CDR1 and CDR2: LNHDA, SQIVND (reference sequence). J was trimmed by 3 bases and V by 5 bases; bases with no gene match: 7. The CDR3 loop is CASSLRQGNNQPQHF. The CDR3 DNA reads TGTGCCAGTAGTCTGCGACAGGGTAACAATCAGCCCCAGCATTTT.

For this clone: The sample carries other DNA sequences with the same CDR3. This chain connects TRBV7-9 to TRBJ1-1; D is unclear. CDR1 SEHNR and CDR2 FQNEAQ come from the germline V gene (reference sequence). The CDR3 loop spans 13 amino acids. Deletions cut 1 base from V and 4 bases from J, with 7 bases between. DNA for the CDR3: TGTGCCAGCAGCTTAGAGTTTGGCACTGAAGCTTTCTTT. Protein: CASSLEFGTEAFF.

J is TRBJ2-1 and V is TRBV29-1, with TRBD1 matching over 9 bases. The CDR3 has 15 amino acids. Germline V gene lookup returns CDR1 SQVTM and CDR2 ANQGSEA. The V and J ends lost 6 bases and 2 bases, in that order; junction bases with no gene match: 8. CDR3 bases: TGCAGCGTCCGACAGGGGGGCGCCCCCTACAATGAGCAGTTCTTC. Translation: CSVRQGGAPYNEQFF.

This clone appeared once. This chain joins TRBV5-1 and TRBJ1-1; no clear D gene. Looked up from germline, CDR1 is SGHRS and CDR2 is YFSETQ. V was cut by 3 bases and J by 1 base, with 7 bases left in between. The CDR3 has 13 residues. CDR3 nucleotides: TGCGCCAGCAGCTCCTTACAGAACACTGAAGCTTTCTTT. This sequence encodes CASSSLQNTEAFF.

With respect to this clone: The DNA is omitted, as the CDR3 cannot be located on it reliably, and the CDR3 follows TCRdb's listing. The V and J genes are TRBV19 and TRBJ1-5. The CDR3 region is 19 residues in length, termini included. CDR1 LNHDA and CDR2 SQIVND come from the germline V gene (reference sequence). The CDR3: CASSIGFLRAMRSNQPQHF.

V gene TRBV28 combines with J gene TRBJ2-7; TRBD1 matches 7 bases. Germline V gene lookup returns CDR1 MDHEN and CDR2 SYDVKM. The CDR3 runs to 17 residues. The J segment lost 3 bases and the V segment lost 3 bases, leaving 14 bases of the junction unmatched. CDR3 protein: CASSFLYRRGPYYEQYF. Here the CDR3 DNA reads TGTGCCAGCAGTTTCCTATACAGAAGGGGGCCGTACTACGAGCAGTACTTC.

This clone was recorded only once. The rearrangement joins TRBV18 to TRBJ2-2; possible D gene TRBD1, 6 bases. Germline loops: CDR1 KGHSH, CDR2 LQKENI. This CDR3 spans 16 amino acids. V was trimmed by 2 bases and J by 5 bases, leaving 15 bases between them. CDR3 nucleotides: TGTGCCAGCTCACCAATTCGGGACACAGGAACCGGGGAGCTGTTTTTT. This codes for CASSPIRDTGTGELFF.

J is TRBJ2-1 and V is TRBV29-1; weak D call: TRBD1 (5 bases). CDR1 SQVTM and CDR2 ANQGSEA come from the germline V gene. The CDR3 covers 11 residues. The V end was cut by 4 bases, the J end by 8 bases, with 9 bases between. CDR3 nucleotides: TGCAGCGTTGTGGGGCACGATGAGCAGTTCTTC. Amino acids: CSVVGHDEQFF.

This clone was counted a single time. The chain employs TRBV2 and TRBJ1-2; 9 nucleotides agree with TRBD1. The germline gives CDR1 SNHLY, CDR2 FYNNEI. The CDR3 consists of 18 residues. V lost 0 bases and J lost 0; bases outside the gene matches: 8. DNA for the CDR3: TGTGCCAGCAGTGAAGCGGGGGACAGGGAAATTGCTAACTATGGCTACACCTTC. Translation: CASSEAGDREIANYGYTF.

J is TRBJ2-5 and V is TRBV9, with TRBD2 as a possible D gene (7 bases). The germline gives CDR1 SGDLS, CDR2 YYNGEE. V was pared by 4 bases and J by 5 bases, with 21 bases between. This CDR3 region has 16 residues. The CDR3 DNA follows: TGTGCCAGCAGCTCTCATGGGGGGAGGGGGTTGGAGACCCAGTACTTC. Amino acid sequence: CASSSHGGRGLETQYF.

The V call is TRBV28, the J call TRBJ2-1, with TRBD2 identical over 14 bases. The CDR3 has 15 amino acids. V was clipped by 6 bases and J by 9 bases; unmatched bases: 7. Germline CDR1 is MDHEN and CDR2 is SYDVKM. The CDR3 region has the DNA TGTGCCAGCAGACTGGGACTAGCGGGAGTAACTGAGCAGTTCTTC. Its translation is CASRLGLAGVTEQFF.

The V call is TRBV29-1, the J call TRBJ2-1, with 10 bases lining up with TRBD2. Germline V gene sequence: CDR1 SQVTM, CDR2 ANQGSEA. With V trimmed by 8 bases and J by 12 bases, 19 bases remained unmatched. The CDR3 runs to 15 residues. CDR3 loop: CSLPTGTSAPEGQFF. In DNA, the CDR3 is TGCAGCCTTCCGACCGGGACTAGCGCACCTGAGGGGCAGTTCTTC.

A word on this clone: The junction departs from germline at one end; a sequencing error may be responsible. The chain carries TRBV11-2 and TRBJ2-7, with 15 bases aligning to TRBD2. The CDR3 contains 14 residues. The germline gives CDR1 SGHAT, CDR2 FQNNGV. The CDR3 is CASSMGLAGGPSHF. The CDR3 nucleotides are TGTGCCAGCAGCATGGGACTAGCGGGAGGCCCCTCGCACTTC.

With respect to this clone: The same CDR3 also results from other DNA sequences found in this sample. J is TRBJ2-7 and V is TRBV5-1; 10 nucleotides match TRBD2. Unmatched junction bases numbered 8, after V lost 1 base and J lost 7 bases. Germline CDR1 reads SGHRS; CDR2 reads YFSETQ. This CDR3 region has 15 residues. Here the CDR3 reads CASSLFLAGEGEQYF. The DNA for the CDR3 is TGCGCCAGCAGCTTGTTCCTAGCGGGAGAGGGAGAGCAGTACTTC.

As concerns this clone: This specimen includes other DNA sequences encoding the same CDR3. The V gene is TRBV28, the J gene TRBJ1-2, with no clear D. V lost 2 bases, J lost 0 bases, and 7 bases lay in between. The CDR3 runs to 14 residues. The V gene's germline CDR1 is MDHEN and CDR2 SYDVKM. CDR3 sequence: CASSLRQPNYGYTF. The CDR3 DNA follows: TGTGCCAGCAGTTTAAGGCAGCCTAACTATGGCTACACCTTC.

J is TRBJ2-5 and V is TRBV6-5, with D hard to call. There are 15 residues in the CDR3. Per germline, CDR1 MNHEY and CDR2 SVGAGI. Deletions cut 0 bases from V and 0 bases from J, with 8 bases between. The CDR3 DNA reads as TGTGCCAGCAGTTACTCGGTTGGGTACCAAGAGACCCAGTACTTC. This sequence encodes CASSYSVGYQETQYF.

V is TRBV6-1 and J is TRBJ1-4; 9 bases map to TRBD1. Germline lookup yields CDR1 MNHNS and CDR2 SASEGT. The CDR3 is 17 amino acids. Trimming took 4 bases from V and 8 from J; bases not matched to a gene: 14. CDR3 amino acids: CASSARTGAPAFEKLFF. CDR3 nucleotides: TGTGCCAGCAGTGCCAGGACAGGGGCCCCGGCGTTCGAAAAACTGTTTTTT.